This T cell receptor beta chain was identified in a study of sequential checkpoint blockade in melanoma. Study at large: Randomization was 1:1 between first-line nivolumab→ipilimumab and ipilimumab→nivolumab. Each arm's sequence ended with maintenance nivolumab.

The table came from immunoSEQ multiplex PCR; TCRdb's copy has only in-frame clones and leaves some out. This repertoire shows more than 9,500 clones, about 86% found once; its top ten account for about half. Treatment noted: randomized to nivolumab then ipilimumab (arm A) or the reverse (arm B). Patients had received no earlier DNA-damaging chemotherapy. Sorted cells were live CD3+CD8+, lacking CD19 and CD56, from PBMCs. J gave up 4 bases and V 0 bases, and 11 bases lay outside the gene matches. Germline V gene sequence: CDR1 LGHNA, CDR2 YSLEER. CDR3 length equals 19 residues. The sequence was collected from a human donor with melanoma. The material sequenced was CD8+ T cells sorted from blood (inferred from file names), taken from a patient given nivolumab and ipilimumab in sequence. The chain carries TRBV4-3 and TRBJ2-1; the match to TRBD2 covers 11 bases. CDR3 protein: CASSQDLVTSGGLYNEQFF. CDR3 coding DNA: TGCGCCAGCAGCCAAGATCTGGTAACTAGCGGGGGCCTGTACAATGAGCAGTTCTTC.